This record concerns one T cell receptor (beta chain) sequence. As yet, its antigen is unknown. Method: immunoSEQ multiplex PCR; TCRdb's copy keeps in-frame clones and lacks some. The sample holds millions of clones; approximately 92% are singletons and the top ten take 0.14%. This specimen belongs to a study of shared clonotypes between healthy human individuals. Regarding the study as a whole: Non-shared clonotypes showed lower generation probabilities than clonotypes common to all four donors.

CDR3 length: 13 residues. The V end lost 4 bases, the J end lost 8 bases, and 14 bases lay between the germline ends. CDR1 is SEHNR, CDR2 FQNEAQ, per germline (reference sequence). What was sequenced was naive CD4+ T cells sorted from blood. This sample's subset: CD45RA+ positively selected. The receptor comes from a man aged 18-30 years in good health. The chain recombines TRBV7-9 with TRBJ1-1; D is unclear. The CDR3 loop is CASSSSEALEAFF. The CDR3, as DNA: TGTGCCAGCAGCTCATCGGAGGCCTTAGAAGCTTTCTTT.